This TCR beta chain appears in the sequencing data of a study of cytomegalovirus exposure and HLA in healthy donors. PCR used 60 Vbeta primers and 13 Jbeta primers. Measured with immunoSEQ multiplex PCR; TCRdb has only the in-frame clones, and not every one. This table has roughly 120,000 clones, over 65% appearing once. This sequence originates from a woman aged 25 to 39 in good health and CMV-seropositive. The sample was PBMCs.

DNA for the CDR3: TGTGCCTGGACTGGGCCGGGACAGGGGGCAGGGGATACGCAGTATTTT. Translated, it gives CAWTGPGQGAGDTQYF. The chain is built from TRBV30 and TRBJ2-3; 12 nucleotides align to TRBD1. The CDR3 length is 16 residues. Germline-derived CDR1 and CDR2 are GTSNPN and SVGIG (reference sequence). The trim removed 4 bases at V and 6 bases at J, leaving 11 bases unmatched. Using reference TRBV30 and TRBJ2-3 for the parts outside the CDR3, the full variable domain is SQTIHQWPATLVQPVGSPLSLECTVEGTSNPNLYWYRQAAGRGLQLLFYSVGIGQISSEVPQNLSASRPQDRQFILSSKKLLLSDSGFYLCAWTGPGQGAGDTQYFGPGTRLTVL.